The 5 T cell receptor beta chains below all came from one sample that was sequenced in a study of breast tumors, draining lymph nodes, adjacent tissues. Using its own MiXCR run on the multiplex PCR reads, TCRdb lists one record per CDR3 protein. The profile shows 50,000 to 65,000 distinct CDR3 sequences, less than 55% of them singletons. The sample consisted of breast tumor tissue. The receptor source for this set is a female donor with breast cancer. Some clones in this sample may be carry-over from other donors' samples.

At least ten counts were recorded for this clonotype. The rearrangement joins TRBV9 to TRBJ2-3; 10 bases agree with TRBD2. This CDR3 region has 15 residues. Germline CDR1 reads SGDLS; CDR2 reads YYNGEE. V dropped 2 bases and J dropped 6; count of bases not matched to a gene: 6. The CDR3, as DNA: TGTGCCAGCAGCGTTACAGCGGGAGGGCTTGATACGCAGTATTTT. This codes for CASSVTAGGLDTQYF.

Concerning this clonotype: This may arise from a read error, as a much more abundant clone is one base away. This chain uses TRBV9 with TRBJ2-1; no definite D call. Trimming removed 7 bases at V and 3 bases at J, with 17 bases between. Germline V lookup: CDR1 SGDLS, CDR2 YYNGEE. This CDR3 has 15 amino acids. The DNA for the CDR3 is TGTGCCAGCGGCCATGATCGTAATGGCTACAATGAGCAGTTCTTC. Its translation is CASGHDRNGYNEQFF.

On this clonotype itself: This may arise from a read error, as a much more abundant clone is one base away. Because it lacks the conserved phenylalanine or tryptophan at the end, this CDR3 is likely a read error. The chain recombines TRBV20-1 with TRBJ2-4; 14 nucleotides agree with TRBD2. The germline CDR1 and CDR2 sequences are DFQATT and SNEGSKA (reference sequence). V lost 6 bases and J lost 9; bases outside the gene matches: 10. The CDR3 length is 15 residues. Here the CDR3 DNA reads TGCAGTGCGCCCCGACTAGCGGGAGGGCGGGTCATTCAGTACGTC. This codes for CSAPRLAGGRVIQYV.

CDR3 in amino acids: CASSLVRYQETQYF. The DNA for the CDR3 is TGTGCCAGCAGCTTAGTACGGTACCAAGAGACCCAGTACTTC. The chain has TRBV7-8 and TRBJ2-5; unclear D gene. CDR3 length: 14 amino acids. Trimming stripped 1 base from V and 0 bases from J, with 6 bases between. Germline V gene sequence: CDR1 SGHVS, CDR2 FQNEAQ.

This chain uses TRBV2 with TRBJ1-6; no reliable D call. Germline V CDR1 and CDR2: SNHLY, FYNNEI. Trimming cost V 5 bases and J 6 bases, with 20 bases left between them. The CDR3 consists of 17 residues. The CDR3 DNA sequence: TGTGCCAGCAGTCACTCATCGGGTCTGTTGTGTAATTCACCCCTCCACTTT. It codes for CASSHSSGLLCNSPLHF.